This T cell receptor (beta chain) was profiled in a study of cytomegalovirus exposure and HLA in healthy donors. Overall study context: Early on, a data release was issued that held about 85 million unique TCRs from HLA-typed donors.

Study-wide results and limits: Highest at DRB1 and lowest at HLA-C, TCR association rates differed among HLA loci in a later analysis. High sensitivity and specificity were reportedly achieved when the classifier diagnosed cytomegalovirus status.

Trimming removed 2 bases from V and 6 bases from J; junction bases left unmatched: 5. CDR1 is MNHNS and CDR2 is SASEGT in the germline V gene. The CDR3 is 14 residues long. About this clone itself: Its specificity is unknown.

Researchers ran the PCR with 60 Vbeta and 13 Jbeta primers. The data were produced by immunoSEQ multiplex PCR, yet TCRdb's version contains in-frame clones alone and is incomplete. The sample consists of around 91,000 clones, about 81% of them appearing once. This TCR came from a man aged 18 to 30 in good health and CMV-seronegative. Sequencing input: PBMCs. The rearrangement joins TRBV6-1 to TRBJ1-2; the match to TRBD1 covers 8 bases. This chain's CDR3 is CASSERQGLDGYTF. In DNA, the CDR3 is TGTGCCAGCAGTGAAAGACAGGGGTTGGATGGCTACACCTTC.